The next 27 T cell receptor beta chains were all read from a single sample in a study of CD8 T cells in Susac syndrome. When the RNA was reverse transcribed, random hexamers were used with an input of roughly 0.45 to 1 ug. MiXCR, run by TCRdb on the immunoSEQ multiplex PCR reads, gives a single entry per CDR3 protein. The data show about 120,000 distinct CDR3 sequences, around 90% seen once. Specimen: CD8+ T cells from PBMCs. The receptor set was obtained from a human donor in good health.

The rearrangement uses TRBV20-1 and TRBJ1-4; D uncertain. Looked up from germline, CDR1 is DFQATT and CDR2 is SNEGSKA (reference sequence). Trimming removed 3 bases from V and 3 bases from J, with 5 bases in between. CDR3 length: 12 amino acids. This chain's CDR3 is CSASFPNEKLFF. The CDR3 region has the DNA TGCAGTGCTAGTTTCCCTAATGAAAAACTGTTTTTT.

The rearrangement uses TRBV7-9 and TRBJ2-7; 7 nucleotides align to TRBD1. V lost 7 bases to trimming and J lost 4 bases; unmatched junction nucleotides: 4. Germline loops: CDR1 SEHNR, CDR2 FQNEAQ (reference sequence). There are 12 residues in the CDR3. The DNA of the CDR3 is TGTGCCAGCACCGTACAGGGGTACGAGCAGTACTTC. Amino acids: CASTVQGYEQYF.

This clonotype was recorded only once. The rearrangement uses TRBV6-2 or TRBV6-3 and TRBJ1-5; D call uncertain. Germline lookup yields CDR1 MNHEY and CDR2 SVGEGT. CDR3 length: 13 residues. Trimming cost V 8 bases and J 2 bases, with 10 bases left between them. The chain's CDR3 is CASGWGGNQPQHF. In DNA form, the CDR3 reads TGTGCCAGCGGGTGGGGTGGCAATCAGCCCCAGCATTTT.

V and J are TRBV24-1 and TRBJ1-2; no clear D gene. From germline, CDR1 is KGHDR and CDR2 SFDVKD. Trimming shortened V by 3 bases and J by 6 bases, and 4 bases separated the two germline ends. The CDR3 consists of 11 residues. The CDR3 spells CATSDRNGYTF. In DNA form, the CDR3 reads TGTGCCACCAGTGATCGGAATGGCTACACCTTC.

This sequence joins TRBV29-1 and TRBJ1-1; D is ambiguous. The length of the CDR3 is 11 residues. Germline V gene data show CDR1 as SQVTM and CDR2 as ANQGSEA. V shed 4 bases and J shed 2 bases, with 5 bases lying between them. Here the CDR3 DNA reads TGCAGCGTTGTAGATAACACTGAAGCTTTCTTT. Translating it yields CSVVDNTEAFF.

The CDR3 here is CASSYPSDEQYF. The CDR3 DNA reads TGTGCCAGCAGTTACCCTTCTGACGAGCAGTACTTC. The chain is built from TRBV6-2 or TRBV6-3 and TRBJ2-7, with no clear D. This CDR3 comprises 12 residues. Trimming took off 2 bases at V and 5 bases at J, with 7 bases between the two ends. Per germline, CDR1 MNHEY and CDR2 SVGEGT.

V is TRBV20-1 and J is TRBJ1-2; 10 nucleotides line up with TRBD1. The germline V gene encodes CDR1 DFQATT and CDR2 SNEGSKA (reference sequence). The ends lost 5 bases at V and 6 bases at J; junction bases unmatched: 12. This CDR3 spans 15 amino acids. The CDR3 DNA reads TGCAGTGCTTACTCAGCAGGGACAGGGGACGATGGCTACACCTTC. Amino acids: CSAYSAGTGDDGYTF.

The CDR3 DNA reads as TGTGCCATCCAGATACGATATACAGAGACCCAGTACTTC. This gives the protein CAIQIRYTETQYF. The chain is built from TRBV12-3 or TRBV12-4 and TRBJ2-5; D is uncertain. The CDR3 has 13 residues. Trimming pared 10 bases from V and 4 bases from J, leaving 16 bases between.

V is TRBV9 and J is TRBJ2-2; tentatively, D is TRBD1 or TRBD2 (5 bases each). CDR1 and CDR2 (germline): SGDLS, YYNGEE. The length of the CDR3 is 16 residues. V was cut by 2 bases and J by 0 bases, with 11 bases left in between. DNA for the CDR3: TGTGCCAGCAGCGTGGGAGCGGACACGAACACCGGGGAGCTGTTTTTT. This translates into CASSVGADTNTGELFF.

The chain couples TRBV7-2 to TRBJ2-7, with 10 bases aligning to TRBD1. Trimming cost V 6 bases and J 6 bases; bases outside gene matches: 8. This CDR3 is built from 14 residues. CDR1 and CDR2 from the germline V gene are SGHTA and FQGNSA. The CDR3 region is CASSQPGQGREQYF. The CDR3 DNA is TGTGCCAGCAGTCAACCGGGACAGGGGCGCGAGCAGTACTTC.

The V call is TRBV7-3, the J call TRBJ2-1, with 10 positions matching TRBD2. Germline-derived CDR1 and CDR2 are SGHTA and FQGTGA. V shed 5 bases and J 10 bases; nucleotides not matched to a gene: 2. The CDR3 spans 12 residues. The CDR3 reads CASSISGREQFF. CDR3 nucleotide sequence: TGTGCCAGCAGCATTAGCGGGAGGGAGCAGTTCTTC.

This chain uses TRBV7-9 with TRBJ1-2; D is undetermined. CDR3 length: 12 residues. Per the germline V gene, CDR1 is SEHNR and CDR2 is FQNEAQ (reference sequence). V lost 5 bases and J 8 bases, leaving 12 bases between the germline ends. For the CDR3, the DNA is TGTGCCAGCAGCCAATCCGCTAGGGGCTACACCTTC. Amino acid sequence: CASSQSARGYTF.

V and J are TRBV15 and TRBJ1-5, with D uncertain. Trimming removed 3 bases at V and 4 bases at J, with 7 bases between. The V gene's germline CDR1 is LNHNV and CDR2 YYDKDF (reference sequence). This CDR3 has 13 amino acids. The CDR3 DNA reads TGTGCCACCAGCAGGAGGGTTAATCAGCCCCAGCATTTT. Its protein product is CATSRRVNQPQHF.

V usage is TRBV20-1 and J usage is TRBJ2-2; 10 nucleotides agree with TRBD2. CDR3 size: 18 residues. The germline V gene has CDR1 DFQATT and CDR2 SNEGSKA (reference sequence). V trimming: 0 bases; J trimming: 2 bases; junction bases outside the gene matches: 9. CDR3 loop: CSARDILAGVGNTGELFF. CDR3 coding DNA: TGCAGTGCTAGAGATATCCTAGCGGGAGTAGGAAACACCGGGGAGCTGTTTTTT.

The CDR3 nucleotides are TGTGCCAGCAGCGTAGAGGGCCCGTTAGGGCAGTTCTTC. Translation: CASSVEGPLGQFF. The chain has TRBV9 and TRBJ2-1; D uncertain. This CDR3 is 13 amino acids long. Germline CDR1 reads SGDLS; CDR2 reads YYNGEE. Trimming pared 0 bases from V and 12 bases from J, leaving 13 bases between.

V and J are TRBV6-1 and TRBJ1-2, with a possible D match to TRBD1 (5 bases). The germline CDR1 and CDR2 sequences are MNHNS and SASEGT. Trimming took off 9 bases at V and 6 bases at J, with 20 bases between the two ends. The CDR3 is made up of 14 amino acids. CDR3 sequence reads: CASGDPWTTDGYTF. DNA of the CDR3: TGTGCCAGTGGGGACCCCTGGACGACCGATGGCTACACCTTC.

CDR3 region: CSAYISGGPGNQPQHF. CDR3 nucleotide sequence: TGCAGTGCTTATATCTCCGGGGGGCCTGGGAATCAGCCCCAGCATTTT. J is TRBJ1-5 and V is TRBV20-1; maybe TRBD1 (6 bases). Germline CDR1 DFQATT, CDR2 SNEGSKA (reference sequence). The CDR3 has 16 amino acids. Trimming shortened V by 5 bases and J by 4 bases, and 21 bases separated the two germline ends.

The chain employs TRBV23-1 and TRBJ2-5; possibly TRBD1 or TRBD2 for D (5 bases each). TRBV23-1 is classed as an ORF, of uncertain function. Deletions cut 3 bases from V and 5 bases from J, with 16 bases between. The CDR3 is 15 residues long. CDR3 sequence (DNA): TGCGCCAGCAGTCACACGGGACCCCGGACGGAGACCCAGTACTTC. Translated: CASSHTGPRTETQYF.

The chain has TRBV20-1 and TRBJ2-7; TRBD1 aligns across 9 bases. The J segment lost 5 bases and the V segment lost 6 bases, leaving 11 bases of the junction unmatched. There are 14 residues in the CDR3. The germline V gene has CDR1 DFQATT and CDR2 SNEGSKA (reference sequence). CDR3: CSASPRTGVNEQYF. In DNA form, the CDR3 reads TGCAGTGCCTCCCCACGGACAGGGGTTAACGAGCAGTACTTC.

This chain joins TRBV6-2 or TRBV6-3 and TRBJ1-4, with D uncertain. This CDR3 contains 12 residues. CDR1 is MNHEY, CDR2 SVGEGT, per germline. The V end lost 2 bases, the J end lost 7 bases, and 5 bases lay between the germline ends. For the CDR3, the DNA is TGTGCCAGCAGTTACAAGACTGAAAAACTGTTTTTT. This encodes CASSYKTEKLFF.

The rearrangement joins TRBV15 to TRBJ1-2, with D possibly TRBD1 on 5 matching bases. V lost 0 bases and J 4 bases, leaving 15 bases between the germline ends. The length of the CDR3 is 16 residues. Germline-derived CDR1 and CDR2 are LNHNV and YYDKDF (reference sequence). Here the CDR3 DNA reads TGTGCCACCAGCAGAGATCTTACGGGGCTCCCCTATGGCTACACCTTC. Translated, it gives CATSRDLTGLPYGYTF.

The V and J genes are TRBV5-1 and TRBJ1-1, with D unresolved. The germline gives CDR1 SGHRS, CDR2 YFSETQ. Trimming shortened V by 6 bases and J by 1 base, and 10 bases separated the two germline ends. The CDR3 totals 13 residues. The CDR3 is CASTGKKNTEAFF. In nucleotides, the CDR3 is TGCGCCAGCACGGGGAAGAAGAACACTGAAGCTTTCTTT.

The CDR3 bases are TGCAGTGCGGAGAGTAGGGCGACGAACACTGAAGCTTTCTTT. Translation: CSAESRATNTEAFF. The gene calls are TRBV20-1 and TRBJ1-1, with D unclear. The CDR3 sequence is 14 residues long. Trimming removed 6 bases at V and 1 base at J, with 15 bases between. In germline, CDR1 is DFQATT, CDR2 SNEGSKA (reference sequence).

V gene TRBV29-1 combines with J gene TRBJ2-2; perhaps TRBD1 as D (5 bases). With 1 base removed from V and 5 bases from J, the gap between germline ends came to 14 bases. CDR3 length: 15 amino acids. Germline V CDR1 and CDR2: SQVTM, ANQGSEA. CDR3 coding DNA: TGCAGCGTTGAAGGGCAGGGTCTGAGGACCGGGGAGCTGTTTTTT. Protein product: CSVEGQGLRTGELFF.

V is TRBV20-1 and J is TRBJ2-1, with D unclear. Trimming took 6 bases from V and 3 from J, leaving 12 bases between them. Germline V lookup: CDR1 DFQATT, CDR2 SNEGSKA (reference sequence). The CDR3 extends over 13 amino acids. The CDR3 nucleotides read TGCAGTGCCGGAGCCGTAGACTACAATGAGCAGTTCTTC. This sequence encodes CSAGAVDYNEQFF.

This clonotype has just one count. The chain employs TRBV11-3 and TRBJ2-2; no clear D. The CDR3 sequence is 12 residues long. Germline-derived CDR1 and CDR2 are SGHNT and YENEEA. Deletions cut 5 bases from V and 6 bases from J, with 7 bases between. Here the CDR3 reads CASSKSPGELFF. The CDR3 nucleotides are TGTGCCAGCAGCAAATCCCCCGGGGAGCTGTTTTTT.

The chain joins TRBV18 to TRBJ1-1; no reliable D call. V was clipped by 0 bases and J by 0 bases, with 11 bases between them. Germline V gives CDR1 KGHSH, CDR2 LQKENI. The CDR3 has 16 amino acids. The chain's CDR3 is CASSPPRLGMNTEAFF. The CDR3 DNA sequence: TGTGCCAGCTCACCACCCCGGTTAGGAATGAACACTGAAGCTTTCTTT.